Sequencing of this TCR beta chain was carried out in a study of cytomegalovirus exposure and HLA in healthy donors. Study-wide results and caveats: A cluster of highly shared sequence variants was likely a sequencing artifact. Compared with the approximately 700-donor mean, an Asian-associated ancestry cluster reportedly had fewer N-insertions, according to a later analysis. The authors later found most CMV-associated TCR beta chains appeared HLA-restricted.

The PCR had 60 Vbeta and 13 Jbeta primers. The table came from immunoSEQ multiplex PCR; TCRdb's copy has only in-frame clones and leaves some out. This repertoire shows 200,000 to 250,000 clones, over 70% found once; its top ten account for around 2.9%. Donors likely had unrecorded immune exposures despite being nominally healthy when sampled. Worth noting for this clone: The antigen is not known.

Sequencing was done on a sample of PBMCs. The source is an older woman in good health and CMV-seropositive.

The CDR3 DNA reads as TGCGCCAGCAGCTCGGGACAGCCACAATTCTATGGCTACACCTTC. Protein: CASSSGQPQFYGYTF. The chain is built from TRBV5-1 and TRBJ1-2; 7 nucleotides match TRBD1. In germline, CDR1 is SGHRS, CDR2 YFSETQ. The CDR3 is 15 amino acids. After removal of 3 bases from V and 4 bases from J, the junction contained 9 bases not matched to a gene.